The rows below give T cell receptor beta chains drawn from one sample of a study of blood T cell repertoires in COVID-19. Generated by immunoSEQ multiplex PCR, the TCRdb table keeps only in-frame clones and is missing some. The data contain 350,000 or so clones, more than 85% of them singletons. The sequencing sample was made of PBMCs or T cells enriched from blood (not recorded which). The receptors shown here come from a woman under 40 who had recovered from COVID-19. Both conserved end residues are part of each CDR3. A D gene is named only where the DNA matches it firmly. Some rows mark clone size as missing; the rest say once, few, many or name a class of expanded clone.

clone_size: .
j_call: TRBJ2-1
v_call: TRBV10-3
d_call: TRBD2
cdr3_aa: CAISEREGRGNEQFF
cdr3_nt: TGTGCCATCAGTGAAAGGGAGGGCCGGGGAAATGAGCAGTTCTTC

clone_size: few
j_call: TRBJ2-1
v_call: TRBV3-1/TRBV3-2
d_call: .
cdr3_aa: CATVLSLFYNEQFF
cdr3_nt: TGTGCCACCGTCTTGAGCCTCTTCTACAATGAGCAGTTCTTC

clone_size: .
j_call: TRBJ2-1
v_call: TRBV5-6
d_call: TRBD2
cdr3_aa: CASSPVGGGNEQFF
cdr3_nt: TGTGCCAGCAGCCCAGTTGGGGGGGGCAATGAGCAGTTCTTC

clone_size: .
j_call: TRBJ2-2
v_call: TRBV4-1
d_call: .
cdr3_aa: CASSQESVRGLLKAGELFF
cdr3_nt: TGCGCCAGCAGCCAAGAAAGTGTGAGGGGACTTCTTAAGGCCGGGGAGCTGTTTTTT

clone_size: .
j_call: TRBJ2-3
v_call: TRBV11-3
d_call: .
cdr3_aa: CASSLNSASTGDTQYF
cdr3_nt: TGTGCCAGCAGCTTAAATTCGGCTAGCACTGGAGATACGCAGTATTTT

clone_size: .
j_call: TRBJ1-1
v_call: TRBV2
d_call: TRBD1
cdr3_aa: CASSEGQGARAFF
cdr3_nt: TGTGCCAGCAGTGAAGGGCAGGGGGCTAGGGCTTTCTTT

clone_size: .
j_call: TRBJ2-7
v_call: TRBV4-1
d_call: TRBD2
cdr3_aa: CASSQTSGSTYEQYF
cdr3_nt: TGCGCCAGCAGCCAGACTAGCGGGAGCACCTACGAGCAGTACTTC

clone_size: .
j_call: TRBJ2-1
v_call: TRBV19
d_call: TRBD2
cdr3_aa: CASIGREGLYNEQFF
cdr3_nt: TGTGCCAGTATTGGGCGGGAGGGCCTATACAATGAGCAGTTCTTC

clone_size: .
j_call: TRBJ1-6
v_call: TRBV27
d_call: TRBD1
cdr3_aa: CASNRQGPNSPLHF
cdr3_nt: TGTGCCAGCAACCGACAGGGCCCCAATTCACCCCTCCACTTT

clone_size: .
j_call: TRBJ1-6
v_call: TRBV3-1/TRBV3-2
d_call: TRBD1
cdr3_aa: CASSQTTGVYNSPLHF
cdr3_nt: TGTGCCAGCAGCCAAACGACAGGGGTCTATAATTCACCCCTCCACTTT

clone_size: .
j_call: TRBJ2-1
v_call: TRBV5-1
d_call: TRBD1
cdr3_aa: CASSQYRGRGNEQFF
cdr3_nt: TGCGCCAGCAGCCAATACAGGGGTAGGGGCAATGAGCAGTTCTTC

clone_size: few
j_call: TRBJ1-1
v_call: TRBV28
d_call: .
cdr3_aa: CASSLQGGNTEAFF
cdr3_nt: TGTGCCAGCAGTCTACAGGGTGGGAACACTGAAGCTTTCTTT

clone_size: .
j_call: TRBJ2-7
v_call: TRBV28
d_call: .
cdr3_aa: CASTLGQAYEQYF
cdr3_nt: TGTGCCAGCACCCTCGGACAAGCCTACGAGCAGTACTTC

clone_size: .
j_call: TRBJ2-2
v_call: TRBV19
d_call: TRBD2
cdr3_aa: CASSISGGNTGELFF
cdr3_nt: TGTGCCAGTAGTATAAGCGGGGGGAACACCGGGGAGCTGTTTTTT

clone_size: once
j_call: TRBJ2-7
v_call: TRBV18
d_call: .
cdr3_aa: CASSDNYEQYF
cdr3_nt: TGTGCCAGCTCCGACAACTACGAGCAGTACTTC

clone_size: .
j_call: TRBJ2-1
v_call: TRBV6-2/TRBV6-3
d_call: .
cdr3_aa: CASSYDRGYNEQFF
cdr3_nt: TGTGCCAGCAGTTACGATCGCGGCTACAATGAGCAGTTCTTC

clone_size: .
j_call: TRBJ1-2
v_call: TRBV29-1
d_call: .
cdr3_aa: CSVEGGTGNDGYTF
cdr3_nt: TGCAGCGTTGAAGGAGGCACAGGGAATGATGGCTACACCTTC

clone_size: .
j_call: TRBJ1-1
v_call: TRBV19
d_call: .
cdr3_aa: CATMGGGTEAFF
cdr3_nt: TGTGCCACCATGGGCGGGGGCACTGAAGCTTTCTTT

clone_size: .
j_call: TRBJ1-1
v_call: TRBV19
d_call: .
cdr3_aa: CASSRTGAAEAFF
cdr3_nt: TGTGCCAGTAGTAGAACTGGGGCTGCTGAAGCTTTCTTT

clone_size: .
j_call: TRBJ2-4
v_call: TRBV7-9
d_call: .
cdr3_aa: CASIKASLAKNIQYF
cdr3_nt: TGTGCCAGCATCAAGGCAAGTCTCGCCAAAAACATTCAGTACTTC

clone_size: .
j_call: TRBJ1-1
v_call: TRBV4-3
d_call: .
cdr3_aa: CASSQDRDTEAFF
cdr3_nt: TGCGCCAGCAGCCAAGATCGAGACACTGAAGCTTTCTTT

clone_size: .
j_call: TRBJ1-2
v_call: TRBV9
d_call: .
cdr3_aa: CASSVEQGRGYTF
cdr3_nt: TGTGCCAGCAGCGTAGAACAGGGCCGGGGCTACACCTTC

clone_size: .
j_call: TRBJ2-7
v_call: TRBV13
d_call: .
cdr3_aa: CASSLGYYEQYF
cdr3_nt: TGTGCCAGCAGCTTAGGGTACTACGAGCAGTACTTC

clone_size: .
j_call: TRBJ2-1
v_call: TRBV11-1
d_call: .
cdr3_aa: CASSLAGAASSYNEQFF
cdr3_nt: TGTGCCAGCAGCTTAGCGGGCGCCGCGAGCTCCTACAATGAGCAGTTCTTC

clone_size: .
j_call: TRBJ2-1
v_call: TRBV7-3
d_call: .
cdr3_aa: CASSLDGSSYNEQFF
cdr3_nt: TGTGCCAGCAGCTTAGACGGGAGCTCCTACAATGAGCAGTTCTTC

clone_size: .
j_call: TRBJ1-5
v_call: TRBV2
d_call: .
cdr3_aa: CASSPAGMSNQPQHF
cdr3_nt: TGTGCCAGCAGTCCGGCAGGGATGAGCAATCAGCCCCAGCATTTT

clone_size: .
j_call: TRBJ1-6
v_call: TRBV3-1/TRBV3-2
d_call: .
cdr3_aa: CASSQGGRISPLHF
cdr3_nt: TGTGCCAGCAGCCAAGGGGGCCGGATTTCACCCCTCCACTTT

clone_size: .
j_call: TRBJ2-1
v_call: TRBV5-4
d_call: .
cdr3_aa: CASGGPSGHNEQFF
cdr3_nt: TGTGCCAGCGGGGGGCCTAGCGGCCACAATGAGCAGTTCTTC

clone_size: .
j_call: TRBJ2-3
v_call: TRBV5-4
d_call: TRBD2
cdr3_aa: CASSPGSGIAGNTQYF
cdr3_nt: TGTGCCAGCAGCCCCGGGTCGGGGATAGCGGGGAATACGCAGTATTTT

clone_size: few
j_call: TRBJ1-2
v_call: TRBV30
d_call: .
cdr3_aa: CAWSVGGRRNGYTF
cdr3_nt: TGTGCCTGGAGTGTAGGAGGGCGGAGGAATGGCTACACCTTC

clone_size: .
j_call: TRBJ2-7
v_call: TRBV21-1
d_call: .
cdr3_aa: CASSKSFGLPMVYEQYF
cdr3_nt: TGTGCCAGCAGCAAATCATTCGGACTCCCCATGGTCTACGAGCAGTACTTC

clone_size: .
j_call: TRBJ2-3
v_call: TRBV7-2
d_call: .
cdr3_aa: CASEPGSTDTQYF
cdr3_nt: TGTGCCAGCGAGCCGGGGAGCACAGATACGCAGTATTTT

clone_size: .
j_call: TRBJ2-2
v_call: TRBV28
d_call: TRBD1
cdr3_aa: CASRLPGQGYGELFF
cdr3_nt: TGTGCCAGCAGGCTGCCGGGACAGGGGTACGGGGAGCTGTTTTTT

clone_size: .
j_call: TRBJ2-7
v_call: TRBV5-4
d_call: TRBD1
cdr3_aa: CASSWGQGSYEQYF
cdr3_nt: TGTGCCAGCAGCTGGGGACAGGGCTCCTACGAGCAGTACTTC

clone_size: .
j_call: TRBJ1-3
v_call: TRBV19
d_call: .
cdr3_aa: CASSGASGNTIYF
cdr3_nt: TGTGCCAGTAGTGGGGCCTCTGGAAACACCATATATTTT

clone_size: .
j_call: TRBJ2-1
v_call: TRBV5-1
d_call: TRBD1
cdr3_aa: CASTLLETGFNEQFF
cdr3_nt: TGCGCCAGCACCTTGCTCGAGACAGGGTTTAACGAGCAGTTCTTC

clone_size: .
j_call: TRBJ1-2
v_call: TRBV15
d_call: .
cdr3_aa: CATSPRQYGGYTF
cdr3_nt: TGTGCCACCAGCCCCCGACAGTACGGAGGCTACACCTTC

clone_size: .
j_call: TRBJ1-1
v_call: TRBV4-1
d_call: .
cdr3_aa: CASSQVLKGIANTEAFF
cdr3_nt: TGCGCCAGCAGCCAAGTCCTGAAGGGGATCGCGAACACTGAAGCTTTCTTT

clone_size: .
j_call: TRBJ2-7
v_call: TRBV29-1
d_call: .
cdr3_aa: CSAQGTNEQYF
cdr3_nt: TGCAGCGCGCAGGGGACAAACGAGCAGTACTTC

clone_size: .
j_call: TRBJ2-5
v_call: TRBV7-9
d_call: .
cdr3_aa: CASSLRGLETQYF
cdr3_nt: TGTGCCAGCAGCTTGCGAGGGCTCGAGACCCAGTACTTC

clone_size: .
j_call: TRBJ2-7
v_call: TRBV19
d_call: .
cdr3_aa: CASSTGRGNYEQYF
cdr3_nt: TGTGCCAGTAGTACCGGCAGGGGTAACTACGAGCAGTACTTC

clone_size: .
j_call: TRBJ2-7
v_call: TRBV6-1
d_call: .
cdr3_aa: CASSDTRSYEQYF
cdr3_nt: TGTGCCAGCAGTGACACTCGAAGCTACGAGCAGTACTTC

clone_size: .
j_call: TRBJ2-7
v_call: TRBV6-2/TRBV6-3
d_call: TRBD1
cdr3_aa: CASSQTGPEQYF
cdr3_nt: TGTGCCAGCAGCCAGACAGGGCCCGAGCAGTACTTC

clone_size: .
j_call: TRBJ2-5
v_call: TRBV12-3/TRBV12-4
d_call: .
cdr3_aa: CASSFAQRLTQYF
cdr3_nt: TGTGCCAGCAGTTTCGCCCAGCGTCTGACCCAGTACTTC

clone_size: .
j_call: TRBJ1-6
v_call: TRBV7-6
d_call: .
cdr3_aa: CASSEYHRFSYNSPLHF
cdr3_nt: TGTGCCAGCAGCGAATACCACAGGTTTTCATATAATTCACCCCTCCACTTT

clone_size: .
j_call: TRBJ2-7
v_call: TRBV7-7
d_call: .
cdr3_aa: CASSFTEGASYEQYF
cdr3_nt: TGTGCTAGCAGCTTCACAGAAGGGGCCTCCTACGAGCAGTACTTC